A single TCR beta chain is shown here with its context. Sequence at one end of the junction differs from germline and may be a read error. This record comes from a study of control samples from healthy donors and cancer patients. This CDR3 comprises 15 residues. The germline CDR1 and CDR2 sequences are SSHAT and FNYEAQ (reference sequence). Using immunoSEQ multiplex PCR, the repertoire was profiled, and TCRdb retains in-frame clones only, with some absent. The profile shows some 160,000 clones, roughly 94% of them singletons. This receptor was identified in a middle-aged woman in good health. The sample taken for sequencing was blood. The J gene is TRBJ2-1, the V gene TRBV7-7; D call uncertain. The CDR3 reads CASSRTPDSYNEQFF. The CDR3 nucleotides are TGTGCTAGCAGCCGGACCCCCGACTCCTACAATGAGCAGTTCTTC.